This record looks at one T cell receptor beta chain sequence and its context. Its antigen is currently unknown. PCR primers comprised 60 Vbeta and 13 Jbeta primers. TCRdb's table, derived via immunoSEQ multiplex PCR, lists solely in-frame clones and lacks some. This table holds 90,000 to 100,000 clones, 60% to 85% found once. This sample was taken from a study of cytomegalovirus exposure and HLA in healthy donors. General study points: Most of the TCR beta V segments (in an earlier analysis) were productive either about 90% or about 30% of the time. Some TCR beta chains (164 of them) were listed as cytomegalovirus-associated.

The length of the CDR3 is 14 residues. In germline, CDR1 is LNHDA, CDR2 SQIVND (reference sequence). V was clipped by 6 bases and J by 1 base; unmatched bases: 3. This TCR came from a man in his sixties in good health and CMV-seropositive. The chain recombines TRBV19 with TRBJ2-3; 8 bases are shared with TRBD1. Sequences were obtained from PBMCs. CDR3 sequence reads: CASSRGLGTDTQYF. In DNA, the CDR3 is TGTGCCAGTAGCAGGGGGCTGGGCACAGATACGCAGTATTTT.